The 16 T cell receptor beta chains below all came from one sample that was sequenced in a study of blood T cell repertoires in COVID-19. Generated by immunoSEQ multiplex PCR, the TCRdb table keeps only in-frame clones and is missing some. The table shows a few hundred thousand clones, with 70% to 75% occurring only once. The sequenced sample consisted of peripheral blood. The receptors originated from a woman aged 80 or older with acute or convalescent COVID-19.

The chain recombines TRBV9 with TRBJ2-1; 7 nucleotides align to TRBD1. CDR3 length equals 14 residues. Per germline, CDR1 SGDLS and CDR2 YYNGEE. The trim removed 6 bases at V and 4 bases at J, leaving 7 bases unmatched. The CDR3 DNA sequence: TGTGCCAGCACCGCAGGGGGTGCGTACAATGAGCAGTTCTTC. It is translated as CASTAGGAYNEQFF.

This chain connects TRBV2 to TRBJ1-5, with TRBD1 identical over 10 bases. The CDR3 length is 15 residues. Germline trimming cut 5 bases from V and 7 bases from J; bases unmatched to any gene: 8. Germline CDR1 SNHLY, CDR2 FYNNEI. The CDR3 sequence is CASSRTGGEGQPQHF. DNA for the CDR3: TGTGCCAGCAGTCGGACAGGGGGGGAAGGACAGCCCCAGCATTTT. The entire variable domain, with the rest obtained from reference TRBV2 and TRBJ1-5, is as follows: EPEVTQTPSHQVTQMGQEVILRCVPISNHLYFYWYRQILGQKVEFLVSFYNNEISEKSEIFDDQFSVERPDGSNFTLKIRSTKLEDSAMYFCASSRTGGEGQPQHFGDGTRLSIL.

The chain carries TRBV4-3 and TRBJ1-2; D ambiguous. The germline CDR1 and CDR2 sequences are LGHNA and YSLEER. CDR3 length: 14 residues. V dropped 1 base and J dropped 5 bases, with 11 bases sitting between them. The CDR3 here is CASSQAEGLYGYTF. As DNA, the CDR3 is TGCGCCAGCAGCCAAGCAGAGGGTCTATATGGCTACACCTTC.

For the CDR3, the DNA is TGTGCCAGCAGTGACCCGACAGCGGGGTATGCGCAGTTCTTC. Its translation: CASSDPTAGYAQFF. The chain employs TRBV25-1 and TRBJ2-1; 7 bases line up with TRBD2. After removal of 3 bases from V and 12 bases from J, the junction contained 11 bases not matched to a gene. Germline V gives CDR1 MGHDK, CDR2 SYGVNS. The CDR3 spans 14 residues. Variable domain in full (rest from reference TRBV25-1 and TRBJ2-1): EADIYQTPRYLVIGTGKKITLECSQTMGHDKMYWYQQDPGMELHLIHYSYGVNSTEKGDLSSESTVSRIRTEHFPLTLESARPSHTSQYLCASSDPTAGYAQFFGPGTRLTVL.

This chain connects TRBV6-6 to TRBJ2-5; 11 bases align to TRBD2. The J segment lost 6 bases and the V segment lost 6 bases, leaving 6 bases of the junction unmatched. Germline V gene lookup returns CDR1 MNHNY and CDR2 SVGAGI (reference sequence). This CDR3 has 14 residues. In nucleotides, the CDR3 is TGTGCCAGCAGAACTAGCGGGAGACTCAAGACCCAGTACTTC. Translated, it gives CASRTSGRLKTQYF.

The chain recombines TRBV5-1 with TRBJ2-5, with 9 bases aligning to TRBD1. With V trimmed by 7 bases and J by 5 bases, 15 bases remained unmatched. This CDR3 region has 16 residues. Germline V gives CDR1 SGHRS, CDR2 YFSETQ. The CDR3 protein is CASRGTGLGTVETQYF. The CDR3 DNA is TGCGCCAGCCGCGGGACAGGGCTGGGGACAGTGGAGACCCAGTACTTC.

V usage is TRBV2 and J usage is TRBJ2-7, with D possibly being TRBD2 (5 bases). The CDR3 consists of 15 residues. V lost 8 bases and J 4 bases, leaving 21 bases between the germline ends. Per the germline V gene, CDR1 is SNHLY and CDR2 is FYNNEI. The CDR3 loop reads CASHRQGNGIYEQYF. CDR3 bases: TGTGCCAGCCATCGGCAAGGCAACGGGATATACGAGCAGTACTTC.

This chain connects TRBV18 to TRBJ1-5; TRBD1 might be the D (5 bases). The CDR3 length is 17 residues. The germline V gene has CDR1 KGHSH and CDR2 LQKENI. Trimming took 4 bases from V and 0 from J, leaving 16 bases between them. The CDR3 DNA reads TGTGCCAGCTCACGGGTCGCAACAGGAAATAGCAATCAGCCCCAGCATTTT. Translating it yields CASSRVATGNSNQPQHF.

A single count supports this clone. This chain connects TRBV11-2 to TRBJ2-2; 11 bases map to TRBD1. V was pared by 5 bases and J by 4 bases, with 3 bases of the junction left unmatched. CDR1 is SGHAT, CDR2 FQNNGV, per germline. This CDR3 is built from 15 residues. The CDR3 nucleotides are TGTGCCAGCAGCACCGGGACAGGGGGCACCGGGGAGCTGTTTTTT. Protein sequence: CASSTGTGGTGELFF. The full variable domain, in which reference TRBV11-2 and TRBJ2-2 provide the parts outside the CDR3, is EAGVAQSPRYKIIEKRQSVAFWCNPISGHATLYWYQQILGQGPKLLIQFQNNGVVDDSQLPKDRFSAERLKGVDSTLKIQPAKLEDSAVYLCASSTGTGGTGELFFGEGSRLTVL.

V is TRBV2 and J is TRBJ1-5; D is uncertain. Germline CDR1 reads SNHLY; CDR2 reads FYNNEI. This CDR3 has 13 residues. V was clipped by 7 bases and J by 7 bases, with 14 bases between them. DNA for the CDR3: TGTGCCAGCACCAACGGAGGGAAGCAGCCCCAGCATTTT. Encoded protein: CASTNGGKQPQHF.

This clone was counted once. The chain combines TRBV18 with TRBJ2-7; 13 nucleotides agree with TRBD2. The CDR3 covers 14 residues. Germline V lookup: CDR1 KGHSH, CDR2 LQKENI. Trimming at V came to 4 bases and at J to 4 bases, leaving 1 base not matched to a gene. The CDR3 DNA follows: TGTGCCAGCTCACGGACTAGCGGGAGTTACGAGCAGTACTTC. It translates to CASSRTSGSYEQYF.

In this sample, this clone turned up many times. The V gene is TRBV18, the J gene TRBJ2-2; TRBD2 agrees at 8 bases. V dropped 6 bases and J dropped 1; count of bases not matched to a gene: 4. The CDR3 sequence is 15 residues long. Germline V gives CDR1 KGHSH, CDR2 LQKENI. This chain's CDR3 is CASSDSGGNTGELFF. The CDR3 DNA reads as TGTGCCAGCTCGGACAGCGGGGGGAACACCGGGGAGCTGTTTTTT.

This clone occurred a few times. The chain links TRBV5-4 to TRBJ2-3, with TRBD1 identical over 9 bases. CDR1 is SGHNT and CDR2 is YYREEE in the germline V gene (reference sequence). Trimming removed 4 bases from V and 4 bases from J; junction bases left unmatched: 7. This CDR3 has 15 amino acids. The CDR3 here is CASSVPGQGADTQYF. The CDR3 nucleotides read TGTGCCAGCAGCGTTCCGGGACAGGGTGCAGATACGCAGTATTTT.

CDR3 DNA sequence: TGCGCCAGCAGCTCCGACGGGAGCTATGGCTACACCTTC. Its protein is CASSSDGSYGYTF. J is TRBJ1-2 and V is TRBV5-1; no definite D call. This CDR3 spans 13 amino acids. Germline V gene sequence: CDR1 SGHRS, CDR2 YFSETQ. Trimming removed 3 bases at V and 4 bases at J, with 10 bases between.

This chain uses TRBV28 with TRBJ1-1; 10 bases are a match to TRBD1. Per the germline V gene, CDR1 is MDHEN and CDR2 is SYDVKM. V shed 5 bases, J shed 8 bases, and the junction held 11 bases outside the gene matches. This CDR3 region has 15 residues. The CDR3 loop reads CASSPPPGQGTEAFF. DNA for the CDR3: TGTGCCAGCAGTCCGCCACCGGGACAGGGGACCGAAGCTTTCTTT.

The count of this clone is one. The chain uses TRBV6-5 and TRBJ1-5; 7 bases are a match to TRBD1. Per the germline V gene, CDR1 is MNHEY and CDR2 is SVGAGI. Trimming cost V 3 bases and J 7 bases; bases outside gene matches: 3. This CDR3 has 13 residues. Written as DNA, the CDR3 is TGTGCCAGCAGTTATGCAGGGGGGCAGCCCCAGCATTTT. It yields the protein CASSYAGGQPQHF.